Shown below are 8 T cell receptor beta chains from a single sample sequenced in a study of blood T cell repertoires in COVID-19. Clones were sequenced by immunoSEQ multiplex PCR, and TCRdb holds only the in-frame ones, with some missing. This sample yields around 250,000 clones, of which around 90% are seen a single time; around 3% belongs to the top ten. Sequencing used PBMCs or T cells enriched from blood (not recorded which). The source is a woman in her thirties or forties who had been exposed to COVID-19.

This CDR3 is CASSRGLNTGELFF. CDR3 coding DNA: TGTGCCAGCAGCAGGGGACTGAACACCGGGGAGCTGTTTTTT. The V call is TRBV9, the J call TRBJ2-2, with a tentative D call TRBD2 (6 bases). V dropped 4 bases and J dropped 1 base, with 8 bases sitting between them. Germline V CDR1 and CDR2: SGDLS, YYNGEE. The CDR3 is 14 amino acids.

For the CDR3, the DNA is TGTGCCAGCAGCCCTACGCTGGGGGGGAATGAGCAGTTCTTC. Protein: CASSPTLGGNEQFF. This chain links TRBV9 with TRBJ2-1; 7 bases map to TRBD2. CDR3 size: 14 residues. From germline, CDR1 is SGDLS and CDR2 YYNGEE. Trimming removed 4 bases from V and 7 bases from J; junction bases left unmatched: 8.

This clone was picked up many times. The chain recombines TRBV11-3 with TRBJ2-7; D possibly corresponds to TRBD2 (6 bases). V was shortened by 5 bases and J by 3 bases, with 17 bases between the two germline ends. The germline gives CDR1 SGHNT, CDR2 YENEEA. The CDR3 loop spans 15 amino acids. The CDR3 sequence: CASSPPGAAIYEQYV. DNA of the CDR3: TGTGCCAGCAGCCCCCCGGGAGCTGCCATCTACGAGCAGTACGTC.

This chain joins TRBV20-1 and TRBJ2-5, with D unclear. The germline CDR1 and CDR2 sequences are DFQATT and SNEGSKA (reference sequence). This CDR3 has 11 residues. V was cut by 6 bases and J by 7 bases, with 12 bases left in between. The CDR3: CSAISRGTQYF. CDR3 sequence (DNA): TGCAGTGCCATTTCTAGAGGGACCCAGTACTTC.

This clone was seen just once. The chain links TRBV5-6 to TRBJ2-1; tentatively, D is TRBD1 (5 bases). Germline CDR1 is SGHDT and CDR2 is YYEEEE. The length of the CDR3 is 15 residues. V dropped 0 bases and J dropped 7 bases, with 14 bases sitting between them. CDR3 DNA: TGTGCCAGCAGCTTGGACTACGGCAGGGCTAATGAGCAGTTCTTC. This translates into CASSLDYGRANEQFF. The full variable domain, in which reference TRBV5-6 and TRBJ2-1 provide the parts outside the CDR3, is DAGVTQSPTHLIKTRGQQVTLRCSPKSGHDTVSWYQQALGQGPQFIFQYYEEEERQRGNFPDRFSGHQFPNYSSELNVNALLLGDSALYLCASSLDYGRANEQFFGPGTRLTVL.

Turning to this clone: At one boundary the junction diverges from the germline segment, which might be a read error. The rearrangement links TRBV5-1 to TRBJ2-3, with 7 bases lining up with TRBD2. CDR3 length equals 16 residues. From germline, CDR1 is SGHRS and CDR2 YFSETQ. The CDR3 DNA is TGTGCCAGCAGCCCTGTCGGCGGGAGAGGCACAGATACGCAGTATTTT. As protein: CASSPVGGRGTDTQYF.

The V and J genes are TRBV15 and TRBJ1-5; 7 bases match TRBD1. Germline values: CDR1 LNHNV, CDR2 YYDKDF (reference sequence). CDR3 length equals 15 residues. J was trimmed by 0 bases and V by 8 bases; bases with no gene match: 7. The CDR3 loop reads CATAPGQSSNQPQHF. The CDR3 coding sequence is TGTGCCACCGCTCCGGGACAGAGTAGCAATCAGCCCCAGCATTTT.

The genes are TRBV6-5 and TRBJ1-2; 11 nucleotides line up with TRBD1. The CDR3 contains 13 residues. J lost 2 bases, V lost 9 bases, and 2 bases had no gene match. CDR1 MNHEY and CDR2 SVGAGI come from the germline V gene. The CDR3 sequence: CASGQGANYGYTF. In DNA, the CDR3 is TGTGCCAGTGGACAGGGGGCGAACTATGGCTACACCTTC.